This T cell receptor (beta chain) was obtained from a study of CD8 T cells in ankylosing spondylitis. CDR1 and CDR2 (germline): SGHRS, YFSETQ. V dropped 0 bases and J dropped 10 bases, with 11 bases sitting between them. CDR3 size: 14 residues. This clonotype was detected ten times or more. Making the TCR beta libraries involved quantitative 5'-RACE with molecular barcodes. One entry per CDR3 protein results from TCRdb running MiXCR on the 5' RACE reads. The table has 200,000 to 250,000 distinct CDR3 sequences, about 10% seen once. This receptor was identified in a male donor with ankylosing spondylitis or in good health (not recorded which). Sequenced sample: blood, either unsorted or a sorted T cell fraction (not recorded which). V gene TRBV5-1 combines with J gene TRBJ1-6; tentatively, D is TRBD1 (6 bases). The CDR3 protein is CASSLDPGVSPLHF. As DNA, the CDR3 is TGCGCCAGCAGCTTGGATCCAGGGGTGTCACCCCTCCACTTT.